The entry that follows covers one T cell receptor beta chain sequence. Its antigen is unidentified. This record belongs to a study of cytomegalovirus exposure and HLA in healthy donors. Study-level background: Earlier sequencing of 150 million to 200 million T cells yielded around 100 million unique TCR beta sequences.

Findings and limits, study-wide: An analysis done earlier found most TCR beta V segments productive about 87% or about 30% of the time. Reports showed the classifier diagnosing cytomegalovirus status with high specificity and sensitivity. Later analysis associated a missense DCLRE1C variant with TCR beta V- and J-gene trimming.

The PCR made use of 60 Vbeta and 13 Jbeta primers. Assay: immunoSEQ multiplex PCR; the TCRdb copy retains only in-frame clones and omits some. The table shows under 300,000 clones, with around 86% occurring only once. Trimming shortened V by 0 bases and J by 3 bases, and 8 bases separated the two germline ends. Looked up from germline, CDR1 is MGHRA and CDR2 is YSYEKL. This CDR3 contains 15 residues. Material: PBMCs. The V call is TRBV4-1, the J call TRBJ2-2; D unresolved. This clonotype was sampled from a man in his forties or fifties in good health and CMV-seropositive. The CDR3 sequence is CASSQDRVYTGELFF. The CDR3 DNA follows: TGCGCCAGCAGCCAAGACCGGGTGTACACCGGGGAGCTGTTTTTT.